The 14 T cell receptor beta chains reported below all come from one sample, sequenced in a study of ipilimumab plus nivolumab after autologous stem cell transplantation. Sequencing was performed with immunoSEQ multiplex PCR; in TCRdb, only in-frame clones are kept and a portion is missing. The sample lists about 43,000 clones; about 88% were seen once. The material was PBMCs, obtained in a trial of ipilimumab plus nivolumab as post-transplant consolidation. The receptors here all came from a male donor with multiple myeloma.

This clone was counted a few times. The chain links TRBV27 to TRBJ2-7; D ambiguous. Germline CDR1 is MNHEY and CDR2 is SMNVEV (reference sequence). There are 10 residues in the CDR3. Trimming left V 6 bases short and J 3 bases short, with 3 bases between. The CDR3 DNA follows: TGTGCCAGCAGGAGCTACGAGCAGTACTTC. It specifies CASRSYEQYF.

J is TRBJ1-2 and V is TRBV30, with D perhaps matching TRBD1 (6 bases). V lost 0 bases and J lost 5, with 16 bases in between. Germline assignment: CDR1 GTSNPN and CDR2 SVGIG (reference sequence). The CDR3 covers 15 residues. CDR3 nucleotide sequence: TGTGCCTGGAGTGTTCTCCAGTCACAGGGTTATGGCTACACCTTC. Translation: CAWSVLQSQGYGYTF.

V gene TRBV27 combines with J gene TRBJ2-5; D tentatively fits TRBD1 or TRBD2 (5 bases each). V was cut by 10 bases and J by 5 bases, with 14 bases left in between. Germline lookup yields CDR1 MNHEY and CDR2 SMNVEV (reference sequence). The CDR3 is made up of 12 amino acids. DNA for the CDR3: TGTGCCACCCGGGACCAGCGGGAGACCCAGTACTTC. Translating it yields CATRDQRETQYF.

The rearrangement links TRBV20-1 to TRBJ1-1, with D unclear. The germline V and J ends were trimmed by 5 bases and 10 bases, with 14 bases remaining between them. The germline gives CDR1 DFQATT, CDR2 SNEGSKA (reference sequence). This CDR3 spans 11 amino acids. The CDR3 DNA reads as TGCAGTGCTGGCCGAGATGAGGGAGCTTTCTTT. This gives the protein CSAGRDEGAFF.

This rearrangement joins TRBV7-2 to TRBJ1-3, with a possible D match to TRBD1 (6 bases). V dropped 5 bases and J dropped 1 base, with 12 bases sitting between them. The CDR3 covers 15 residues. Germline loops: CDR1 SGHTA, CDR2 FQGNSA. The CDR3 spells CASSLQGGSGNTIYF. The CDR3 DNA follows: TGTGCCAGCAGCCTACAGGGAGGGTCTGGAAACACCATATATTTT.

The rearrangement links TRBV11-2 to TRBJ2-5; 11 bases fit TRBD1. The V gene's germline CDR1 is SGHAT and CDR2 FQNNGV. Trimming at V came to 7 bases and at J to 5 bases, leaving 12 bases not matched to a gene. This CDR3 region has 16 residues. CDR3 protein: CASTSWGTGGGETQYF. The CDR3 region has the DNA TGTGCCAGCACCTCCTGGGGGACAGGGGGTGGGGAGACCCAGTACTTC.

CDR3 protein: CASSQWGGQLYEQYF. The CDR3 coding sequence is TGCGCCAGCAGCCAATGGGGAGGACAGTTGTACGAGCAGTACTTC. The chain uses TRBV4-1 and TRBJ2-7; D possibly matches TRBD1 or TRBD2 (6 bases each). Germline values: CDR1 MGHRA, CDR2 YSYEKL. This CDR3 has 15 amino acids. V was clipped by 2 bases and J by 4 bases, with 15 bases between them.

The rearrangement uses TRBV6-1 and TRBJ2-3, with D possibly being TRBD2 (6 bases). CDR1 MNHNS and CDR2 SASEGT come from the germline V gene. The CDR3 is made up of 13 amino acids. V lost 11 bases to trimming and J lost 0 bases, with 12 bases between them. The CDR3 spells CAGLGTSTDTQYF. CDR3 nucleotides: TGTGCCGGCTTAGGGACTAGCACAGATACGCAGTATTTT.

The chain combines TRBV6-6 with TRBJ1-1; weak D call: TRBD1 (6 bases). The CDR3 covers 15 residues. Germline CDR1 MNHNY, CDR2 SVGAGI (reference sequence). V gave up 4 bases and J gave up 4 bases, with 16 bases separating them. The CDR3 reads CASSSRTARGTEAFF. DNA of the CDR3: TGTGCCAGCAGTTCACGGACAGCCCGGGGCACTGAAGCTTTCTTT.

CDR3 sequence reads: CASSRSGPGLNSPLHF. In DNA, the CDR3 is TGTGCCAGCTCACGTTCGGGGCCCGGACTTAATTCACCCCTCCACTTT. The chain joins TRBV18 to TRBJ1-6, with a tentative D call TRBD1 (5 bases). CDR1 is KGHSH, CDR2 LQKENI, per germline. The V gene lost 4 bases and the J gene lost 6 bases, with 16 bases spanning the gap. There are 16 residues in the CDR3.

The CDR3 loop reads CASSWGLAGGGETQYF. The DNA of the CDR3 is TGTGCCAGCAGTTGGGGACTAGCGGGAGGGGGGGAGACCCAGTACTTC. This sequence joins TRBV6-5 and TRBJ2-5, with TRBD2 matching over 16 bases. The CDR3 has 16 residues. V lost 4 bases to trimming and J lost 5 bases; unmatched junction nucleotides: 4. Looked up from germline, CDR1 is MNHEY and CDR2 is SVGAGI.

Only a few counts were recorded for this clone. The chain recombines TRBV4-2 with TRBJ1-1; D is uncertain. The CDR3 sequence is 13 residues long. Trimming left V 0 bases short and J 4 bases short, with 6 bases between. Germline-derived CDR1 and CDR2 are LGHNA and YNFKEQ. Here the CDR3 reads CASSQDRGTEAFF. The DNA for the CDR3 is TGTGCCAGCAGCCAAGATCGGGGCACTGAAGCTTTCTTT.

V and J are TRBV6-6 and TRBJ1-5; the match to TRBD1 covers 7 bases. Germline V gene sequence: CDR1 MNHNY, CDR2 SVGAGI (reference sequence). The CDR3 loop spans 14 amino acids. The V gene end was trimmed by 6 bases and the J gene end by 7 bases; junction bases not matched to a gene: 9. This chain's CDR3 is CASRQTGDGQPQHF. CDR3 nucleotide sequence: TGTGCCAGCAGGCAAACAGGGGACGGGCAGCCCCAGCATTTT.

This sequence joins TRBV7-2 and TRBJ2-1; TRBD2 is a possible D gene (7 bases). The germline V and J ends were trimmed by 5 bases and 5 bases, with 10 bases remaining between them. Germline V CDR1 and CDR2: SGHTA, FQGNSA. The CDR3 is 13 residues long. CDR3 coding DNA: TGTGCCAGCAGCACCGGGGGGCACAATGAGCAGTTCTTC. Translated, it gives CASSTGGHNEQFF.